This T cell receptor beta chain was identified in a study of blood T cell repertoires in COVID-19. In the study overall: From the United States, Italy and Spain came samples of acute and convalescent COVID-19. T cells, B-cell-depleted T cells, or PBMCs provided the cDNA or gDNA that served as material.

Germline V lookup: CDR1 LGHNA, CDR2 YSLEER. The CDR3 totals 15 residues. V lost 0 bases to trimming and J lost 4 bases; unmatched junction nucleotides: 6. Seattle enrolled patients during active infection and tracked them longitudinally. Under the authors' procedure: The authors estimated nucleated cell counts from reference gene primer amplification. TCRdb keeps only in-frame clones here, not all; method: immunoSEQ multiplex PCR. Clone size and V and J calls were adopted from that table, with D and trimming inferred from the DNA. Here the sample spans roughly 150,000 clones, roughly 93% being singletons.

What was sequenced was peripheral blood. This receptor was obtained from a man aged 18 to 30 with COVID-19, enrolled during active disease. This chain links TRBV4-3 with TRBJ2-7; 7 bases map to TRBD1. The CDR3, as DNA: TGCGCCAGCAGCCAAGACACCGGGACAGATTACGAGCAGTACTTC. It translates to CASSQDTGTDYEQYF.